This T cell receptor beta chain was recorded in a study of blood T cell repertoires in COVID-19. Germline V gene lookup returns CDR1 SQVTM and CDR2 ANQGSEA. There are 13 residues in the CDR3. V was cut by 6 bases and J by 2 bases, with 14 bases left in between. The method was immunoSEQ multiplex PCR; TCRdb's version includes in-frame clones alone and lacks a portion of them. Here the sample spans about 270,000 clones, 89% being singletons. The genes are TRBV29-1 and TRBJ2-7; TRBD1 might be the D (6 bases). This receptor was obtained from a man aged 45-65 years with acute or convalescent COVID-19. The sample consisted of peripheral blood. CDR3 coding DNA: TGCAGCGTCGGACAGAGCGAAACCTACGAGCAGTACTTC. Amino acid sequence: CSVGQSETYEQYF.